Below are 26 T cell receptor beta chains sequenced from a single sample in a study of shared clonotypes between healthy human individuals. Profiled with immunoSEQ multiplex PCR; TCRdb holds only in-frame clones, not every one. The sample includes 950,000 to 1,100,000 clones, about 80% of them seen just once. Sequenced: memory CD4+ T cells sorted from blood. Subset: CD45RA-negative fraction. These receptors all come from a man aged 18 to 30 in good health.

The J gene is TRBJ2-7, the V gene TRBV11-2, with 7 bases lining up with TRBD1. The CDR3 has 15 amino acids. V shed 5 bases and J 11 bases; nucleotides not matched to a gene: 18. Germline CDR1 SGHAT, CDR2 FQNNGV. As DNA, the CDR3 is TGTGCCAGCAGCATGCCCTTATTGGACAGGTCGGTGGAGTACTTC. This gives the protein CASSMPLLDRSVEYF.

This clone was seen more than once but under ten times. J is TRBJ1-6 and V is TRBV27, with TRBD1 as a possible D gene (5 bases). This CDR3 region has 14 residues. Germline loops: CDR1 MNHEY, CDR2 SMNVEV (reference sequence). Trimming cost V 3 bases and J 6 bases, with 9 bases left between them. Written as DNA, the CDR3 is TGTGCCAGCAGTTTGGTGGGGCGTAATTCACCCCTCCACTTT. Amino acids: CASSLVGRNSPLHF.

The chain couples TRBV5-5 to TRBJ2-2; the match to TRBD1 covers 8 bases. V lost 5 bases to trimming and J lost 5 bases; unmatched junction nucleotides: 5. The CDR3 spans 14 residues. Germline assignment: CDR1 SGHKS and CDR2 YYEKEE (reference sequence). The chain's CDR3 is CASRLDRGTGELFF. In DNA, the CDR3 is TGTGCCAGCAGGCTAGACAGGGGAACCGGGGAGCTGTTTTTT.

This chain uses TRBV4-1 with TRBJ2-1; D gene uncertain. This CDR3 spans 14 amino acids. The V gene lost 0 bases and the J gene lost 1 base, with 4 bases spanning the gap. CDR1 and CDR2 (germline): MGHRA, YSYEKL. The CDR3 protein is CASSQEESYNEQFF. The CDR3, as DNA: TGCGCCAGCAGCCAAGAGGAGTCCTACAATGAGCAGTTCTTC.

A remark on this clone: This CDR3 is also generated by other DNA sequences in the sample. The chain uses TRBV7-8 and TRBJ1-5, with no clear D. The CDR3 is 13 residues long. Trimming removed 5 bases at V and 2 bases at J, with 7 bases between. The V gene's germline CDR1 is SGHVS and CDR2 FQNEAQ. The CDR3 DNA reads TGTGCCAGCAGCCCCGGTGGCAATCAGCCCCAGCATTTT. Its protein product is CASSPGGNQPQHF. The complete variable domain, with remaining parts taken from reference TRBV7-8 and TRBJ1-5, reads GAGVSQSPRYKVAKRGQDVALRCDPISGHVSLFWYQQALGQGPEFLTYFQNEAQLDKSGLPSDRFFAERPEGSVSTLKIQRTQQEDSAVYLCASSPGGNQPQHFGDGTRLSIL.

The J gene is TRBJ2-3, the V gene TRBV4-1, with D possibly called TRBD1 or TRBD2 (5 bases each). CDR1 is MGHRA, CDR2 YSYEKL, per germline. CDR3 length: 15 residues. Trimming removed 4 bases at V and 4 bases at J, with 15 bases between. In nucleotides, the CDR3 is TGCGCCAGCAGCCCCCCGGGGCGAGTCCCAGATACGCAGTATTTT. Its protein is CASSPPGRVPDTQYF.

V is TRBV6-6 and J is TRBJ1-5; D unclear. V lost 2 bases, J lost 5 bases, and 10 bases lay in between. Germline CDR1 is MNHNY and CDR2 is SVGAGI (reference sequence). This CDR3 contains 14 residues. The CDR3 region has the DNA TGTGCCAGCAGTTACGCCAGCTCCGATCAGCCCCAGCATTTT. This translates into CASSYASSDQPQHF.

This clone occurred once. Other nucleotide sequences from this sample produce the same CDR3. The chain links TRBV11-2 to TRBJ1-3; TRBD1 agrees at 8 bases. Trimming at V came to 4 bases and at J to 0 bases, leaving 2 bases not matched to a gene. The CDR3 covers 15 residues. Germline V gene data show CDR1 as SGHAT and CDR2 as FQNNGV. The CDR3 loop is CASSSGQGSGNTIYF. For the CDR3, the DNA is TGTGCCAGCAGCTCCGGACAGGGCTCTGGAAACACCATATATTTT.

This clone was recorded once. V gene TRBV7-2 combines with J gene TRBJ1-6, with 7 bases that match TRBD1. The CDR3 sequence is 15 residues long. V was clipped by 6 bases and J by 4 bases; unmatched bases: 6. The germline gives CDR1 SGHTA, CDR2 FQGNSA. DNA for the CDR3: TGTGCCAGCAGGCCGGGACAGTTTTATAATTCACCCCTCCACTTT. Translation gives CASRPGQFYNSPLHF. The whole variable domain, filled in from reference TRBV7-2 and TRBJ1-6, reads GAGVSQSPSNKVTEKGKDVELRCDPISGHTALYWYRQSLGQGLEFLIYFQGNSAPDKSGLPSDRFSAERTGGSVSTLTIQRTQQEDSAVYLCASRPGQFYNSPLHFGNGTRLTVT.

V is TRBV5-1 and J is TRBJ1-2; 8 bases agree with TRBD1. The V gene end was trimmed by 6 bases and the J gene end by 3 bases; junction bases not matched to a gene: 10. The CDR3 runs 15 residues. Per the germline V gene, CDR1 is SGHRS and CDR2 is YFSETQ. CDR3 loop: CASKVDRGLHYGYTF. CDR3 bases: TGCGCCAGCAAGGTTGACAGGGGATTGCACTATGGCTACACCTTC.

V gene TRBV7-9 combines with J gene TRBJ1-3; 7 nucleotides align to TRBD1. Germline V CDR1 and CDR2: SEHNR, FQNEAQ (reference sequence). CDR3 length equals 16 residues. The junction had 10 bases not matched to a gene; V was cut back by 4 bases and J by 4 bases. The CDR3 coding sequence is TGTGCCAGCAGCTCCACCCGGACAGGTACAGGAAACACCATATATTTT. Translation: CASSSTRTGTGNTIYF.

This clone was seen a handful of times. This chain joins TRBV5-1 and TRBJ2-1; a weak D match, TRBD2 (6 bases). The CDR3 is 15 amino acids. CDR1 and CDR2 from the germline V gene are SGHRS and YFSETQ. V was cut by 4 bases and J by 0 bases, with 11 bases left in between. Here the CDR3 reads CASSPEAGSYNEQFF. The CDR3 DNA is TGCGCCAGCAGCCCAGAAGCGGGCTCCTACAATGAGCAGTTCTTC.

V gene TRBV11-2 combines with J gene TRBJ2-7, with 7 positions matching TRBD1. CDR1 and CDR2 (germline): SGHAT, FQNNGV. J was trimmed by 2 bases and V by 5 bases; bases with no gene match: 9. The CDR3 has 15 amino acids. CDR3 sequence reads: CASSRTGQGAYEQYF. In nucleotides, the CDR3 is TGTGCCAGCAGCAGAACGGGGCAGGGGGCCTACGAGCAGTACTTC.

The V gene is TRBV7-2, the J gene TRBJ1-5, with TRBD1 matching 7 bases. V gave up 5 bases and J gave up 4 bases; unmatched junction bases: 5. The CDR3 runs 14 residues. The germline CDR1 and CDR2 sequences are SGHTA and FQGNSA. The CDR3 DNA reads TGTGCCAGCAGCACAACAGGGGTTAATCAGCCCCAGCATTTT. The encoded protein is CASSTTGVNQPQHF.

V usage is TRBV5-1 and J usage is TRBJ2-7; D remains ambiguous. V was clipped by 0 bases and J by 2 bases, with 12 bases between them. Germline-derived CDR1 and CDR2 are SGHRS and YFSETQ. The CDR3 length is 15 residues. The DNA of the CDR3 is TGCGCCAGCAGCTTGGCGGAAGAAAGACCCTACGAGCAGTACTTC. This sequence encodes CASSLAEERPYEQYF.

The V gene is TRBV28, the J gene TRBJ1-1, with unresolved D. V gave up 5 bases and J gave up 3 bases, with 10 bases separating them. The CDR3 covers 13 residues. Germline V CDR1 and CDR2: MDHEN, SYDVKM. CDR3 DNA: TGTGCCAGCAGTGGCCCTAGTCACACTGAAGCTTTCTTT. This translates into CASSGPSHTEAFF.

In the case of this clone: At one end the junction does not follow the germline gene, possibly because of a read error. The chain is built from TRBV7-7 and TRBJ2-5; D is ambiguous. The CDR3 consists of 13 residues. Looked up from germline, CDR1 is SSHAT and CDR2 is FNYEAQ (reference sequence). This CDR3 reads CASSLAGRETQYF. The CDR3 coding sequence is TGTGCTAGCAGCTTAGCAGGCCGGGAGACCCAGTACTTC.

The chain recombines TRBV25-1 with TRBJ2-7; D might be TRBD1 (5 bases). CDR3 length: 13 residues. Trimming removed 5 bases at V and 2 bases at J, with 10 bases between. From germline, CDR1 is MGHDK and CDR2 SYGVNS. CDR3 loop: CASSLMTAYEQYF. The CDR3 DNA is TGTGCCAGCAGTTTAATGACAGCCTACGAGCAGTACTTC.

The chain joins TRBV6-6 to TRBJ1-1; the D gene is possibly TRBD1 (5 bases). The CDR3 spans 13 residues. Germline V gives CDR1 MNHNY, CDR2 SVGAGI (reference sequence). V lost 6 bases, J lost 4 bases, and 12 bases lay in between. This CDR3 is CASSLRVGTEAFF. The CDR3 region has the DNA TGTGCCAGCAGCCTCAGGGTTGGCACTGAAGCTTTCTTT.

V usage is TRBV5-3 and J usage is TRBJ2-7, with no clear D. TRBV5-3 is an ORF, and what it does is uncertain. The V end was cut by 4 bases, the J end by 2 bases, with 31 bases between. The CDR3 runs 20 residues. CDR3 bases: TGTGCCAGAAGCAGACCAAGTAGCCCGACTGGGGATTACTCGCCCTACGAGCAGTACTTC. Protein sequence: CARSRPSSPTGDYSPYEQYF.

The chain has TRBV18 and TRBJ1-4; a weak D match, TRBD1 (5 bases). CDR1 KGHSH and CDR2 LQKENI come from the germline V gene. The CDR3 has 16 residues. The V end was cut by 4 bases, the J end by 0 bases, with 12 bases between. CDR3 amino acids: CASSLGTPATNEKLFF. CDR3 DNA sequence: TGTGCCAGCTCACTCGGGACGCCAGCAACTAATGAAAAACTGTTTTTT.

This clone was seen a single time. The chain uses TRBV29-1 and TRBJ1-1; unclear D gene. V lost 1 base, J lost 0 bases, and 12 bases lay in between. The CDR3 is made up of 15 amino acids. Germline V lookup: CDR1 SQVTM, CDR2 ANQGSEA. CDR3 sequence reads: CSVEAVAAMNTEAFF. The CDR3 coding sequence is TGCAGCGTTGAAGCGGTGGCAGCGATGAACACTGAAGCTTTCTTT.

A word on this clone: The same CDR3 arises from other DNA sequences in this sample as well. This sequence joins TRBV5-4 and TRBJ2-3; 7 nucleotides agree with TRBD2. The CDR3 runs to 14 residues. Germline V gene lookup returns CDR1 SGHNT and CDR2 YYREEE (reference sequence). V was pared by 0 bases and J by 4 bases, with 2 bases of the junction left unmatched. CDR3 nucleotides: TGTGCCAGCAGCTTGGGGGGGGGACCAGATACGCAGTATTTT. It encodes CASSLGGGPDTQYF. Complete variable domain (other parts from reference TRBV5-4 and TRBJ2-3): ETGVTQSPTHLIKTRGQQVTLRCSSQSGHNTVSWYQQALGQGPQFIFQYYREEENGRGNFPPRFSGLQFPNYSSELNVNALELDDSALYLCASSLGGGPDTQYFGPGTRLTVL.

This chain links TRBV19 with TRBJ2-7, with 7 bases fitting TRBD2. V lost 10 bases to trimming and J lost 5 bases; unmatched junction nucleotides: 11. Germline CDR1 LNHDA, CDR2 SQIVND (reference sequence). The CDR3 is 13 amino acids. In nucleotides, the CDR3 is TGTGCCATCAGCCCTGGGAGGGGAGACGAGCAGTACTTC. It translates to CAISPGRGDEQYF.

V usage is TRBV6-1 and J usage is TRBJ1-2; no firm D call. Germline CDR1 reads MNHNS; CDR2 reads SASEGT. Trimming removed 1 base at V and 4 bases at J, with 10 bases between. The CDR3 runs to 14 residues. Here the CDR3 DNA reads TGTGCCAGCAGTGAAGTTCCAGGAAGCTATGGCTACACCTTC. It translates to CASSEVPGSYGYTF.

The count of this clone is one. V usage is TRBV6-1 and J usage is TRBJ1-5; D not certain. The CDR3 consists of 15 residues. The germline V gene encodes CDR1 MNHNS and CDR2 SASEGT. Trimming pared 1 base from V and 3 bases from J, leaving 10 bases between. In DNA form, the CDR3 reads TGTGCCAGCAGTGAAGAATGGAACCTCAATCAGCCCCAGCATTTT. Amino acid sequence: CASSEEWNLNQPQHF.